These 17 T cell receptor beta chains were sequenced from one sample in a study of Graves' ophthalmopathy and Graves' hyperthyroidism. Amplification of TCR beta CDR3 regions used RNA transcripts. In the first round, RT-PCR was carried out with HTBI primers, and a multiplex PCR formed the second round. TCRdb itself ran the multiplex PCR reads through MiXCR, one entry per CDR3 protein. The sample carries around 600,000 distinct CDR3 sequences, just over 40% recorded once. Specimen: peripheral blood. Receptors were obtained from an adult man with Graves' ophthalmopathy.

Points on this clonotype: Only one base separates this from a far larger clonotype, so it likely reflects a read error. The conserved closing phenylalanine or tryptophan is absent in this CDR3, likely reflecting a read error. The V and J genes are TRBV7-9 and TRBJ1-1; D is uncertain. The CDR3 spans 12 residues. Germline-derived CDR1 and CDR2 are SEHNR and FQNEAQ (reference sequence). Trimming stripped 5 bases from V and 0 bases from J, with 4 bases between. CDR3 nucleotide sequence: TGTGCCAGCAGCCCCCTGAACACTGAAGCTTTCCTT. The encoded protein is CASSPLNTEAFL.

The gene calls are TRBV7-2 and TRBJ1-2, with 9 bases that match TRBD1. The V segment lost 3 bases and the J segment 4 bases; nucleotides outside the gene matches: 6. Per the germline V gene, CDR1 is SGHTA and CDR2 is FQGNSA. The CDR3 has 15 amino acids. CDR3 bases: TGTGCCAGCAGCTTGGGACAGGGAAAATCCTATGGCTACACCTTC. Encoded protein: CASSLGQGKSYGYTF.

V is TRBV29-1 and J is TRBJ1-6; 7 nucleotides align to TRBD1. J was trimmed by 5 bases and V by 7 bases; bases with no gene match: 2. This CDR3 has 12 residues. Looked up from germline, CDR1 is SQVTM and CDR2 is ANQGSEA. CDR3 residues: CSGGQNNSPLHF. The CDR3 DNA follows: TGCAGCGGGGGACAGAATAATTCACCCCTCCACTTT.

This clonotype was counted ten times or more. J is TRBJ1-1 and V is TRBV12-3 or TRBV12-4, with D maybe TRBD1 (5 bases). This CDR3 has 14 residues. Trimming took 3 bases from V and 0 from J, leaving 8 bases between them. This CDR3 is CASSLTEMNTEAFF. CDR3 nucleotides: TGTGCCAGCAGTTTGACAGAAATGAACACTGAAGCTTTCTTT.

The rearrangement links TRBV29-1 to TRBJ2-5; D gene uncertain. The CDR3 totals 13 residues. Germline V gene lookup returns CDR1 SQVTM and CDR2 ANQGSEA. Between the trimmed V and J ends, which lost 8 bases and 1 base, there was a span of 14 bases. The CDR3 DNA follows: TGCAGCTTCCCCGAAGCTGGCCAAGAGACCCAGTACTTC. Translating it yields CSFPEAGQETQYF.

This clonotype was seen ten or more times. The chain is built from TRBV9 and TRBJ2-2; D is undetermined. Germline V gene sequence: CDR1 SGDLS, CDR2 YYNGEE. The CDR3 consists of 13 residues. V was pared by 3 bases and J by 7 bases, with 10 bases between. The CDR3 reads CASSGSNGGELFF. CDR3 nucleotides: TGTGCCAGCAGCGGGTCAAATGGCGGGGAGCTGTTTTTT.

In its sample, this clonotype was seen a few times. The chain combines TRBV29-1 with TRBJ2-3; D might be TRBD1 (5 bases). The CDR3 is 15 amino acids. Germline loops: CDR1 SQVTM, CDR2 ANQGSEA. V shed 7 bases and J shed 1 base, with 18 bases lying between them. The CDR3 DNA is TGCAGCGGTTCAGGGTTCGGCGCGGGCACAGATACGCAGTATTTT. Protein: CSGSGFGAGTDTQYF.

This clonotype occurred once. This sequence joins TRBV2 and TRBJ2-2; TRBD2 matches at 11 bases. This CDR3 spans 16 amino acids. Germline V lookup: CDR1 SNHLY, CDR2 FYNNEI. The junction had 7 bases not matched to a gene; V was cut back by 6 bases and J by 4 bases. The CDR3 nucleotides read TGTGCCAGCAGCCAACTAGCGGGAGTTAGCACCGGGGAGCTGTTTTTT. It codes for CASSQLAGVSTGELFF.

The chain has TRBV19 and TRBJ1-2; weak D call: TRBD1 (5 bases). The V end was cut by 9 bases, the J end by 2 bases, with 16 bases between. Germline CDR1 and CDR2: LNHDA and SQIVND (reference sequence). The CDR3 sequence is 14 residues long. The CDR3 here is CASGATRGNYGYTF. In nucleotides, the CDR3 is TGTGCCAGCGGGGCCACTCGAGGCAACTATGGCTACACCTTC.

About this clonotype itself: Since a much larger clone is just one base distant, this may be a read error. The chain carries TRBV20-1 and TRBJ1-4; D perhaps matches TRBD1 (6 bases). The V gene's germline CDR1 is DFQATT and CDR2 SNEGSKA (reference sequence). CDR3 size: 18 residues. The CDR3 loop is CSARTGGGGMATNGKLFF. For the CDR3, the DNA is TGCAGTGCTAGAACGGGGGGCGGAGGGATGGCAACTAATGGAAAACTGTTTTTT.

This clonotype was counted many times. This chain links TRBV10-3 with TRBJ1-5; D ambiguous. The germline V gene has CDR1 ENHRY and CDR2 SYGVKD. The CDR3 has 13 amino acids. V shed 2 bases and J shed 5 bases, with 7 bases lying between them. The CDR3 spells CAISEIGDQPQHF. The CDR3 nucleotides read TGTGCCATCAGTGAGATCGGAGATCAGCCCCAGCATTTT.

This clonotype was observed many times. The rearrangement uses TRBV4-2 and TRBJ1-2, with D possibly being TRBD1 (5 bases). The CDR3 extends over 14 amino acids. Deletions cut 1 base from V and 8 bases from J, with 14 bases between. From germline, CDR1 is LGHNA and CDR2 YNFKEQ. The CDR3: CASSQAIRVEGYTF. The CDR3 coding sequence is TGTGCCAGCAGCCAAGCGATCAGGGTGGAAGGCTACACCTTC.

The V call is TRBV20-1, the J call TRBJ1-2; tentatively, D is TRBD1 (5 bases). This CDR3 is 14 amino acids long. From germline, CDR1 is DFQATT and CDR2 SNEGSKA (reference sequence). CDR3 sequence reads: CALLPGLNYYGYTF. The CDR3 DNA reads as TGCGCTCTCCTCCCGGGGCTTAATTACTATGGCTACACCTTC.

Note on this clonotype: A much bigger clone sits one base away, suggesting this may be a read error. This chain joins TRBV19 and TRBJ1-1, with D hard to call. The CDR3 consists of 15 residues. V lost 3 bases and J lost 4, with 15 bases in between. Looked up from germline, CDR1 is LNHDA and CDR2 is SQIVND (reference sequence). The CDR3 region has the DNA TGTGCCAGTAGTATGTTTGCAAGGTCGAGCACTGAAGCTTTCTTT. This translates into CASSMFARSSTEAFF.

Ten or more counts support this clonotype. The chain joins TRBV2 to TRBJ1-1; possibly TRBD1 for D (6 bases). Trimming took 7 bases from V and 11 from J, leaving 17 bases between them. The CDR3 length is 12 residues. Germline V gives CDR1 SNHLY, CDR2 FYNNEI. CDR3 sequence reads: CASKGGGYEAFF. The CDR3 nucleotides are TGTGCCAGCAAAGGGGGGGGGTACGAGGCTTTCTTT.

Concerning this clonotype: The junction departs from the called germline gene at one end, perhaps through a read error. The genes are TRBV7-9 and TRBJ1-6, with D possibly matching TRBD1 (5 bases). Germline V lookup: CDR1 SEHNR, CDR2 FQNEAQ (reference sequence). This CDR3 has 11 amino acids. This CDR3 is CASSLRDSLYF. The CDR3, as DNA: TGTGCCAGCAGCTTACGGGACTCCCTCTACTTT.

The gene calls are TRBV7-9 and TRBJ2-1; weak D call: TRBD1 (5 bases). This CDR3 has 13 amino acids. Trimming took off 1 base at V and 9 bases at J, with 10 bases between the two ends. Germline V lookup: CDR1 SEHNR, CDR2 FQNEAQ (reference sequence). The CDR3 reads CASSLETDIEQFF. The CDR3 DNA reads as TGTGCCAGCAGCTTAGAGACAGACATTGAGCAGTTCTTC.